Presented here are 17 T cell receptor beta chains from one specimen sequenced in a study of cytomegalovirus exposure and HLA in healthy donors listed by TCRdb under 2017. Library prep was done by the immunoSEQ multiplex PCR assay. For the multiplex PCR, a mixture combining 60 forward primers for TCR Vbeta segments and 13 reverse primers for TCR Jbeta segments was used. Sourced from immuneACCESS, this table was stored by TCRdb with only in-frame sequences that have V and J called. A share of the clones is absent; for the studies checked, an unresolved V gene accounts for under half, and the remainder has no known explanation. Counted in this sample were 150,000 to 200,000 clones; approximately 62% of them appeared once. In total, the top ten clones hold 1.3% to 1.5% of the sample. The sequenced sample consisted of PBMCs. The receptors originated from a man aged 50-59 years in good health and CMV-seronegative.

This clone showed up just a few times. CDR3 sequence reads: CASFHGQINTGELFF. In nucleotides, the CDR3 is TGTGCCAGCTTTCATGGACAGATAAACACCGGGGAGCTGTTTTTT. The chain has TRBV6-1 and TRBJ2-2, with D possibly matching TRBD1 (6 bases). This CDR3 region has 15 residues. Trimming cost V 8 bases and J 2 bases, with 15 bases left between them. CDR1 and CDR2 (germline): MNHNS, SASEGT.

This clone was counted a single time. This chain connects TRBV28 to TRBJ2-6; maybe TRBD2 (5 bases). V was cut by 1 base and J by 3 bases, with 10 bases left in between. From germline, CDR1 is MDHEN and CDR2 SYDVKM. CDR3 length: 16 amino acids. The CDR3, as DNA: TGTGCCAGCAGTTTATTCGGGGAAATTGGGGCCAACGTCCTGACTTTC. Its protein product is CASSLFGEIGANVLTF.

The chain couples TRBV7-8 to TRBJ1-1, with 8 bases identical to TRBD1. V dropped 5 bases and J dropped 3; count of bases not matched to a gene: 11. The CDR3 totals 16 residues. The germline V gene has CDR1 SGHVS and CDR2 FQNEAQ. This chain's CDR3 is CASSRLQGARDTEAFF. The CDR3, as DNA: TGTGCCAGCAGCCGACTTCAGGGGGCGCGGGACACTGAAGCTTTCTTT.

The chain is built from TRBV28 and TRBJ1-4; tentatively, D is TRBD1 (6 bases). The germline V gene has CDR1 MDHEN and CDR2 SYDVKM. The CDR3 length is 14 residues. The V end lost 7 bases, the J end lost 4 bases, and 13 bases lay between the germline ends. The CDR3 nucleotides read TGTGCCAGCACTCAAGCAGGGGATAATGAAAAACTGTTTTTT. This codes for CASTQAGDNEKLFF.

Comments on this clone: Other DNA sequences in the same sample also yield this CDR3. The chain couples TRBV18 to TRBJ2-2; D remains ambiguous. Trimming took 2 bases from V and 0 from J, leaving 4 bases between them. This CDR3 comprises 14 residues. Germline values: CDR1 KGHSH, CDR2 LQKENI. DNA of the CDR3: TGTGCCAGCTCACCATCCGCGAACACCGGGGAGCTGTTTTTT. It specifies CASSPSANTGELFF. The full variable domain, completed using reference TRBV18 and TRBJ2-2, is NAGVMQNPRHLVRRRGQEARLRCSPMKGHSHVYWYRQLPEEGLKFMVYLQKENIIDESGMPKERFSAEFPKEGPSILRIQQVVRGDSAAYFCASSPSANTGELFFGEGSRLTVL.

The CDR3 reads CASSQDKGQGTYEQYF. For the CDR3, the DNA is TGCGCCAGCAGCCAAGACAAGGGACAGGGAACCTACGAGCAGTACTTC. This chain uses TRBV4-3 with TRBJ2-7, with 9 bases fitting TRBD1. V lost 0 bases to trimming and J lost 2 bases; unmatched junction nucleotides: 5. This CDR3 is 16 amino acids long. Germline V lookup: CDR1 LGHNA, CDR2 YSLEER.

The chain combines TRBV28 with TRBJ1-2; a weak D match, TRBD1 (5 bases). The germline V gene has CDR1 MDHEN and CDR2 SYDVKM. The V end was cut by 3 bases, the J end by 8 bases, with 22 bases between. This CDR3 has 16 amino acids. The CDR3 spells CASSFPAGIGEIGYTF. For the CDR3, the DNA is TGTGCCAGCAGTTTCCCGGCGGGAATAGGGGAGATCGGCTACACCTTC.

The chain links TRBV6-5 to TRBJ1-3, with D perhaps TRBD1 (5 bases). This CDR3 comprises 14 residues. Germline V CDR1 and CDR2: MNHEY, SVGAGI. The V gene lost 2 bases and the J gene lost 0 bases, with 5 bases spanning the gap. For the CDR3, the DNA is TGTGCCAGCAGTTACGACAGCTCTGGAAACACCATATATTTT. This encodes CASSYDSSGNTIYF.

The chain employs TRBV7-9 and TRBJ1-1, with unresolved D. This CDR3 spans 14 amino acids. From germline, CDR1 is SEHNR and CDR2 FQNEAQ (reference sequence). The V gene lost 5 bases and the J gene lost 2 bases, with 12 bases spanning the gap. The CDR3 coding sequence is TGTGCCAGCAGCCCCGAGCCAGGAAACACTGAAGCTTTCTTT. This translates into CASSPEPGNTEAFF.

The chain recombines TRBV7-3 with TRBJ1-2; 8 bases are shared with TRBD1. Germline V gene data show CDR1 as SGHTA and CDR2 as FQGTGA. CDR3 size: 15 residues. Trimming took 4 bases from V and 5 from J; bases not matched to a gene: 9. CDR3 in amino acids: CASSSIRGPTYGYTF. The CDR3 region has the DNA TGTGCCAGCAGCTCGATCAGGGGGCCGACGTATGGCTACACCTTC.

V usage is TRBV7-3 and J usage is TRBJ2-3, with 9 bases aligning to TRBD1. This CDR3 region has 15 residues. The ends lost 5 bases at V and 6 bases at J; junction bases unmatched: 9. The germline V gene encodes CDR1 SGHTA and CDR2 FQGTGA. CDR3 nucleotide sequence: TGTGCCAGCAGCCCCGGGACAGGGACATTGGATACGCAGTATTTT. This codes for CASSPGTGTLDTQYF.

The chain carries TRBV18 and TRBJ1-4; 9 nucleotides line up with TRBD1. This CDR3 comprises 15 residues. From germline, CDR1 is KGHSH and CDR2 LQKENI. After removal of 6 bases from V and 8 bases from J, the junction contained 10 bases not matched to a gene. The CDR3 DNA sequence: TGTGCCAGCTCTATCCCCGGGACAGGGAGCGAAAAACTGTTTTTT. It encodes CASSIPGTGSEKLFF.

This clone was detected a few times. The gene calls are TRBV5-5 and TRBJ1-5; a weak D match, TRBD1 (5 bases). The CDR3 has 14 amino acids. Germline values: CDR1 SGHKS, CDR2 YYEKEE (reference sequence). V was shortened by 2 bases and J by 3 bases, with 9 bases between the two germline ends. For the CDR3, the DNA is TGTGCCAGCAGCTTCGGGGGGTACAATCAGCCCCAGCATTTT. Encoded protein: CASSFGGYNQPQHF. Drawing the rest from reference TRBV5-5 and TRBJ1-5, the complete variable domain is DAGVTQSPTHLIKTRGQQVTLRCSPISGHKSVSWYQQVLGQGPQFIFQYYEKEERGRGNFPDRFSARQFPNYSSELNVNALLLGDSALYLCASSFGGYNQPQHFGDGTRLSIL.

This clone was detected a few times. This chain connects TRBV9 to TRBJ1-1; D possibly corresponds to TRBD1 (6 bases). Germline values: CDR1 SGDLS, CDR2 YYNGEE. Trimming took 0 bases from V and 4 from J, leaving 16 bases between them. This CDR3 comprises 16 residues. CDR3 DNA: TGTGCCAGCAGCGTAGATCGGGGGGCCGGTAGCACTGAAGCTTTCTTT. This codes for CASSVDRGAGSTEAFF.

J is TRBJ2-7 and V is TRBV5-1; weak D call: TRBD1 (6 bases). Trimming removed 0 bases at V and 2 bases at J, with 12 bases between. Germline assignment: CDR1 SGHRS and CDR2 YFSETQ. This CDR3 contains 15 residues. The CDR3 here is CASSLARGPAYEQYF. The CDR3 coding sequence is TGCGCCAGCAGCTTGGCCAGGGGACCGGCCTACGAGCAGTACTTC.

The chain employs TRBV2 and TRBJ2-3; TRBD2 matches 13 bases. CDR1 is SNHLY, CDR2 FYNNEI, per germline. V dropped 6 bases and J dropped 3; count of bases not matched to a gene: 6. CDR3 length equals 16 residues. The CDR3 DNA is TGTGCCAGCAGACCCAGGACTAGCGGGGGTACAGATACGCAGTATTTT. It translates to CASRPRTSGGTDTQYF.

The chain joins TRBV7-2 to TRBJ2-3; 8 bases map to TRBD2. CDR3 length equals 15 residues. Trimming took 2 bases from V and 6 from J; bases not matched to a gene: 7. The germline CDR1 and CDR2 sequences are SGHTA and FQGNSA. The CDR3 protein is CASSLRPRGGDTQYF. Here the CDR3 DNA reads TGTGCCAGCAGCTTACGGCCCCGGGGGGGCGATACGCAGTATTTT.